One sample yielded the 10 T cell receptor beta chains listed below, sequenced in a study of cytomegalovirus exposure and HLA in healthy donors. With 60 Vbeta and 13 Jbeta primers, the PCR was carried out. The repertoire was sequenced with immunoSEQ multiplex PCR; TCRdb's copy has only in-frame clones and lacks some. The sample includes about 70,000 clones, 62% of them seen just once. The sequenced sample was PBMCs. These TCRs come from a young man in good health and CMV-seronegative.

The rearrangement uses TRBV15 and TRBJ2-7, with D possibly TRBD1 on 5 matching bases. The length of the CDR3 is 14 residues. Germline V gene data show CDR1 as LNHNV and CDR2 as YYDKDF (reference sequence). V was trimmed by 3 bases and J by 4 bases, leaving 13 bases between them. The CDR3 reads CATSRETQVYEQYF. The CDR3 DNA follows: TGTGCCACCAGCAGGGAGACACAGGTTTACGAGCAGTACTTC.

The CDR3 coding sequence is TGTGCCAGCAGTGGAACAGGGTCTGGGGCCAACGTCCTGACTTTC. It is translated as CASSGTGSGANVLTF. The chain has TRBV2 and TRBJ2-6; weak D call: TRBD1 (6 bases). The CDR3 is made up of 15 amino acids. Trimming stripped 4 bases from V and 1 base from J, with 8 bases between. The V gene's germline CDR1 is SNHLY and CDR2 FYNNEI.

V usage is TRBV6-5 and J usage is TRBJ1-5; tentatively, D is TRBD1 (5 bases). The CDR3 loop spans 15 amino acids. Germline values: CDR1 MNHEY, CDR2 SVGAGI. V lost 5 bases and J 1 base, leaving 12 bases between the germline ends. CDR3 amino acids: CASSPLGGSNQPQHF. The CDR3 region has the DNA TGTGCCAGCAGTCCATTGGGGGGAAGCAATCAGCCCCAGCATTTT.

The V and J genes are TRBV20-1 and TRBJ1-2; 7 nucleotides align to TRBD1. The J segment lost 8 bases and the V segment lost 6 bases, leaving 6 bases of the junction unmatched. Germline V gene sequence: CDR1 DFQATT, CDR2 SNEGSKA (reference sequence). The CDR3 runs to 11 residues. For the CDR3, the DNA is TGCAGTGCGAGACAGGGTCTGGGCTACACCTTC. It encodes CSARQGLGYTF.

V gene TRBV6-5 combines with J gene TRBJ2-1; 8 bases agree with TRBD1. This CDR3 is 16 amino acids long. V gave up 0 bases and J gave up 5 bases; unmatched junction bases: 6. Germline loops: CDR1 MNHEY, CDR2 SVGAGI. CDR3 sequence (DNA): TGTGCCAGCAGTTACTCTGGGGGACAGGTCGACAATGAGCAGTTCTTC. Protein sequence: CASSYSGGQVDNEQFF.

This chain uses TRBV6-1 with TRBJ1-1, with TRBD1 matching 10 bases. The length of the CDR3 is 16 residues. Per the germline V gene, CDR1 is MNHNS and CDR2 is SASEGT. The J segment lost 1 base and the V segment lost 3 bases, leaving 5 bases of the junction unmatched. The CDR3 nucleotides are TGTGCCAGCAGTGATATCCGGACAGGGGGGAACACTGAAGCTTTCTTT. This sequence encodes CASSDIRTGGNTEAFF.

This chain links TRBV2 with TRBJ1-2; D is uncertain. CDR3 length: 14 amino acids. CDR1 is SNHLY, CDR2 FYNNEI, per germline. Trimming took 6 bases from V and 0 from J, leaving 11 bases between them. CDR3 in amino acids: CASSGTLANYGYTF. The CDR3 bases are TGTGCCAGCAGCGGTACGTTAGCTAACTATGGCTACACCTTC.

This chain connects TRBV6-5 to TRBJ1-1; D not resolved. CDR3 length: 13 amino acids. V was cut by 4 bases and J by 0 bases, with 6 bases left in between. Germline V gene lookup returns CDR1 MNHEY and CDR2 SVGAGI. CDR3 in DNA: TGTGCCAGCAGTTCGACACTGAACACTGAAGCTTTCTTT. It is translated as CASSSTLNTEAFF.

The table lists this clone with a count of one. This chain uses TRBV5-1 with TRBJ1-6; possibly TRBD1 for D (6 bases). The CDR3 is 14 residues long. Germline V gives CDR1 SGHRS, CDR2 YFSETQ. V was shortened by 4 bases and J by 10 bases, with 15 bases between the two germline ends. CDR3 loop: CASSDSGGRSPLHF. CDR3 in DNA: TGCGCCAGCAGCGACTCGGGGGGCAGGTCACCCCTCCACTTT. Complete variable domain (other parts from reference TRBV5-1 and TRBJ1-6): KAGVTQTPRYLIKTRGQQVTLSCSPISGHRSVSWYQQTPGQGLQFLFEYFSETQRNKGNFPGRFSGRQFSNSRSEMNVSTLELGDSALYLCASSDSGGRSPLHFGNGTRLTVT.

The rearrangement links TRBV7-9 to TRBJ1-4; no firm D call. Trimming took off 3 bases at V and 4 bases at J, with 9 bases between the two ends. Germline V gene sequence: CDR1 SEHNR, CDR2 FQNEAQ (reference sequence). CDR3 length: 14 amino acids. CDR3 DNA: TGTGCCAGCAGCTTTAAAGGACTTAATGAAAAACTGTTTTTT. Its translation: CASSFKGLNEKLFF. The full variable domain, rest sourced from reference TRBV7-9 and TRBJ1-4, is DTGVSQNPRHKITKRGQNVTFRCDPISEHNRLYWYRQTLGQGPEFLTYFQNEAQLEKSRLLSDRFSAERPKGSFSTLEIQRTEQGDSAMYLCASSFKGLNEKLFFGSGTQLSVL.